At least ten counts were recorded for the clone carrying this TCR beta chain. Its antigen is not known. The data originate from a study of neurological immune-mediated disorders. Study-wide results and caveats: Among expanded clones, no CDR3 amino acid sequences were shared across subjects, a pattern suggesting private repertoires in all groups.

Germline CDR1 LNHNV, CDR2 YYDKDF (reference sequence). The V and J ends lost 0 bases and 2 bases, in that order; junction bases with no gene match: 13. CDR3 length equals 19 residues. Each CDR3 protein gets one entry after TCRdb re-called the 5' RACE reads with MiXCR. The sample shows approximately 30,000 distinct CDR3 sequences, about 6% of them seen only once. V usage is TRBV15 and J usage is TRBJ2-1, with 7 bases that match TRBD2. The sample consisted of CD4+ T cells from blood. The receptor's source is a woman between 50 and 59 years old in good health. CDR3 nucleotide sequence: TGTGCCACCAGCAGAGATCTGGGGCTTCCTAGCGGTACCTACAATGAGCAGTTCTTC. Translating gives CATSRDLGLPSGTYNEQFF.